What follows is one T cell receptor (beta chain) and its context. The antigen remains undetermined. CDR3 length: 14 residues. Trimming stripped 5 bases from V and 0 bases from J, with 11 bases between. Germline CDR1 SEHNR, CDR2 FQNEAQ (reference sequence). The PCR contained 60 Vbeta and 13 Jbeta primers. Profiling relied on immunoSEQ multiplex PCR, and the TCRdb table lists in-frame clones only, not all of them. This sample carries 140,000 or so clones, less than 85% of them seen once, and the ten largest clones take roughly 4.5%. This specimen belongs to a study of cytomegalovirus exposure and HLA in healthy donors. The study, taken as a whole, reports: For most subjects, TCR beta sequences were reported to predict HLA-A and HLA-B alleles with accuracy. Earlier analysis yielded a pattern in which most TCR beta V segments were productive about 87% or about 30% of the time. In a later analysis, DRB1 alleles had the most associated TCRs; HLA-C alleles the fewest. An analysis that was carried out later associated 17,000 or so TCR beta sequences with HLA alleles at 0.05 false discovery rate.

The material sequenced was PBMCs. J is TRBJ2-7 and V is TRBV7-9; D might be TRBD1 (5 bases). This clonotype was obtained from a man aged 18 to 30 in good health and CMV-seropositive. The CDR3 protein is CASSTTASSYEQYF. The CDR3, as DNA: TGTGCCAGCAGCACGACAGCAAGCTCCTACGAGCAGTACTTC.